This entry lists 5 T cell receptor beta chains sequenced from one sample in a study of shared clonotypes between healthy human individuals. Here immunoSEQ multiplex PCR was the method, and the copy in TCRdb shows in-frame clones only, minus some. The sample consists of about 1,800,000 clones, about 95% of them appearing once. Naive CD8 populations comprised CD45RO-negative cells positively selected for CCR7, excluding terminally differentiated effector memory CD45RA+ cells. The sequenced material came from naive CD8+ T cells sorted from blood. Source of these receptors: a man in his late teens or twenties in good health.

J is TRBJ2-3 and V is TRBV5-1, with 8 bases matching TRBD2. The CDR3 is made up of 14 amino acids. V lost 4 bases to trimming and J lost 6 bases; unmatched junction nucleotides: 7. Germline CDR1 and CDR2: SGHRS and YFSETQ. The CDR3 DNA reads TGCGCCAGCAGCCTCGGGACTAGTGGGGATACGCAGTATTTT. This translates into CASSLGTSGDTQYF. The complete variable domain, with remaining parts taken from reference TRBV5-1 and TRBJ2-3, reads KAGVTQTPRYLIKTRGQQVTLSCSPISGHRSVSWYQQTPGQGLQFLFEYFSETQRNKGNFPGRFSGRQFSNSRSEMNVSTLELGDSALYLCASSLGTSGDTQYFGPGTRLTVL.

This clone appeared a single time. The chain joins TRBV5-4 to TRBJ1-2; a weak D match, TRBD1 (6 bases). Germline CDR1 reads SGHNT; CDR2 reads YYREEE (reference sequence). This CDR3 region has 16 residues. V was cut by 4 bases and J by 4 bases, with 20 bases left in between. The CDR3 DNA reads TGTGCCAGCAGCCACCTCATGACAGGACCGATCTATGGCTACACCTTC. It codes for CASSHLMTGPIYGYTF. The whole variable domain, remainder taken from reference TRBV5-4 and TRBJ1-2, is ETGVTQSPTHLIKTRGQQVTLRCSSQSGHNTVSWYQQALGQGPQFIFQYYREEENGRGNFPPRFSGLQFPNYSSELNVNALELDDSALYLCASSHLMTGPIYGYTFGSGTRLTVV.

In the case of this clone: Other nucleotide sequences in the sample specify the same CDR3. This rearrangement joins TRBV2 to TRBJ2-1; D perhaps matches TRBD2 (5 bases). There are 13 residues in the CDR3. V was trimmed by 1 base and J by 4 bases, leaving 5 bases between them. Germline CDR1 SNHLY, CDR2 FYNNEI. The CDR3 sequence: CASSEGLYNEQFF. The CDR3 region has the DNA TGTGCCAGCAGTGAAGGACTATACAATGAGCAGTTCTTC.

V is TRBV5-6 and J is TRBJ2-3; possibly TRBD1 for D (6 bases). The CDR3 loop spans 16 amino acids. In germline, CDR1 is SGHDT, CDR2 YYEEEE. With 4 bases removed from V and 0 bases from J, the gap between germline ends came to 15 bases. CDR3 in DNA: TGTGCCAGCAGCGCGACAGGTCCCCAGAGCACAGATACGCAGTATTTT. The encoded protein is CASSATGPQSTDTQYF.

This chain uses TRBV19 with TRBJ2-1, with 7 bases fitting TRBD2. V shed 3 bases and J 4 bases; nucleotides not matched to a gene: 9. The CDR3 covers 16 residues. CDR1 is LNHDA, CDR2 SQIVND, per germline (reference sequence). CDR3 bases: TGTGCCAGTAGTATTGGGGTAGGACTAGGGTACAATGAGCAGTTCTTC. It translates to CASSIGVGLGYNEQFF.